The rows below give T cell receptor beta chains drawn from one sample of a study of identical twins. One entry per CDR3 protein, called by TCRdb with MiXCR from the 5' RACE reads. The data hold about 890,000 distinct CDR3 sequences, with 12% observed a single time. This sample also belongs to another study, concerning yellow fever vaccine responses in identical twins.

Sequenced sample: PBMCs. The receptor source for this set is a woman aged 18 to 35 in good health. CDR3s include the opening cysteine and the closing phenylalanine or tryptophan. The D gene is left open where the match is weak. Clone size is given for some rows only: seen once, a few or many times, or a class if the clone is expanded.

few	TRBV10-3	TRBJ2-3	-	CAISPPGSTDTQYF	TGTGCCATTTCCCCCCCAGGGAGCACAGATACGCAGTATTTT
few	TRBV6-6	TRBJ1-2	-	CASSRSPRGGYTF	TGTGCCAGCAGTCGGTCACCGAGGGGTGGCTACACCTTC
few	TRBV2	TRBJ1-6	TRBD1	CASLTGGSSPLHF	TGTGCCAGCCTGACAGGGGGCTCATCACCCCTCCACTTT
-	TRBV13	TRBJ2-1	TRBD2	CASTPGLLAGDQEQFF	TGTGCCAGCACCCCGGGGTTGCTAGCGGGAGACCAGGAGCAGTTCTTC
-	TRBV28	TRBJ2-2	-	CASSLSTGIPNTGELFF	TGTGCCAGCAGCTTATCCACAGGGATACCGAACACCGGGGAGCTGTTTTTT
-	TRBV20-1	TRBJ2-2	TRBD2	CSAFGTSAAGELFF	TGCAGTGCCTTTGGGACTAGCGCGGCCGGGGAGCTGTTTTTT
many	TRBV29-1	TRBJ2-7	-	CSVGARRLNTYEQYF	TGCAGCGTGGGGGCCCGGCGGCTTAATACCTACGAGCAGTACTTC
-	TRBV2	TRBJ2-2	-	CASSLTGLRELFF	TGTGCCAGCAGTCTAACAGGGCTGAGGGAGCTGTTTTTT
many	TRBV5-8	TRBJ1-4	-	CASSFRHTIEKLFF	TGTGCCAGCAGCTTCCGACACACCATTGAAAAACTGTTTTTT
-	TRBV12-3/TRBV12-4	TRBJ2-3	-	CASILGMGDTQYF	TGTGCCAGCATTCTAGGAATGGGAGATACGCAGTATTTT
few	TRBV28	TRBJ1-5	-	CASRQQDQPQHF	TGTGCCAGCAGACAACAAGATCAGCCCCAGCATTTT
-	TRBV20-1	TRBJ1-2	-	CSVDQGLGGYTF	TGCAGTGTTGACCAGGGGCTTGGCGGCTACACCTTC
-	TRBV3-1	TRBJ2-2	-	CASSPPLTNTGELFF	TGTGCCAGCAGCCCGCCACTGACGAACACCGGGGAGCTGTTTTTT
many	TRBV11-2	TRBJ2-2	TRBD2	CASSLTSGGPNTGELFF	TGTGCCAGCAGCTTGACTAGCGGGGGGCCTAACACCGGGGAGCTGTTTTTT
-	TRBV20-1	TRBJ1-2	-	CSGSDPGIYGYTF	TGCAGTGGCAGCGACCCGGGGATCTATGGCTACACCTTC
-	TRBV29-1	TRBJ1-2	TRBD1	CSVDFASGTGDYGYTF	TGCAGCGTTGATTTTGCTTCCGGGACAGGGGACTATGGCTACACCTTC
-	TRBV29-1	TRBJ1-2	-	CSVGQAGGNGYTF	TGCAGCGTTGGGCAGGCCGGGGGCAATGGCTACACCTTC
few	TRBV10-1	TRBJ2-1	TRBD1	CASSAGTGVQFF	TGCGCCAGCAGTGCGGGGACAGGGGTTCAGTTCTTC
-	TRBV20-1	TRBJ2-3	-	CSARQPSTDTQYF	TGCAGTGCCAGACAGCCTAGCACAGATACGCAGTATTTT
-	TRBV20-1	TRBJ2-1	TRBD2	CSAATSGRSDEQFF	TGCAGTGCTGCGACTAGCGGGAGGTCGGATGAGCAGTTCTTC
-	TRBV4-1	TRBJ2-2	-	CASSLSTRGRTGELFF	TGCGCCAGCAGCCTTTCGACTAGGGGGAGAACCGGGGAGCTGTTTTTT
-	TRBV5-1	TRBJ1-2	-	CASSSGRDVGGYTF	TGCGCCAGCAGCTCCGGCCGGGATGTCGGTGGCTACACCTTC
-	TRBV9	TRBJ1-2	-	CASSVDVGGYGYTF	TGTGCCAGCAGCGTAGATGTGGGCGGCTATGGCTACACCTTC
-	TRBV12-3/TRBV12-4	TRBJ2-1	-	CASSLRRGPYNEQFF	TGTGCCAGCAGTTTGCGTCGGGGTCCTTACAATGAGCAGTTCTTC
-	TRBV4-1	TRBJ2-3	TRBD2	CASSPIAGEASDTQYF	TGCGCCAGCAGCCCTATAGCGGGAGAGGCTTCAGATACGCAGTATTTT
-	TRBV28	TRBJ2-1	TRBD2	CASWPRLAVNEQFF	TGTGCCAGCTGGCCGAGACTAGCGGTTAATGAGCAGTTCTTC
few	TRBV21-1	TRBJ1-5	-	CASSKRMGRAYSNQPQHF	TGTGCCAGCAGCAAACGTATGGGCAGAGCTTATAGCAATCAGCCCCAGCATTTT
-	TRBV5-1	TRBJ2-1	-	CASSLRRGDEQFF	TGCGCCAGCAGCTTGCGCAGGGGCGATGAGCAGTTCTTC
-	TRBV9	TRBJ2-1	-	CASSVGRASAYNEQFF	TGTGCCAGCAGCGTAGGACGGGCTAGCGCCTACAATGAGCAGTTCTTC
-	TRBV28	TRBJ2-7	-	CASSHFGGISYEQYF	TGTGCCAGCAGTCATTTTGGGGGAATCTCCTACGAGCAGTACTTC
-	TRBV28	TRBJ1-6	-	CASSIDYSPLHF	TGTGCCAGCAGTATAGACTATTCACCCCTCCACTTT
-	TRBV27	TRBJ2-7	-	CASCPSSGSYEQYF	TGTGCCAGCTGCCCCTCTTCAGGGTCCTACGAGCAGTACTTC
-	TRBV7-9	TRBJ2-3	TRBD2	CASSSRTSGASTDTQYF	TGTGCCAGCAGCTCCAGGACTAGCGGGGCTAGCACAGATACGCAGTATTTT
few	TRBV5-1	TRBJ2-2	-	CASSFGTPTGELFF	TGCGCCAGCAGCTTCGGGACACCCACCGGGGAGCTGTTTTTT
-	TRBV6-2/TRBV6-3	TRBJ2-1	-	CASSYVGAVKQFF	TGTGCCAGCAGTTACGTCGGAGCGGTAAAGCAGTTCTTC
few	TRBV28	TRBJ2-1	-	CASQTVHLYNEQFF	TGTGCCAGTCAAACAGTACACCTTTACAATGAGCAGTTCTTC
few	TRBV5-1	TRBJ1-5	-	CASSLGQGTNQPQHF	TGCGCCAGCAGTCTGGGCCAGGGGACCAATCAGCCCCAGCATTTT
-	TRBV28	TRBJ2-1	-	CASSLFQGPYNEQFF	TGTGCCAGCAGTTTATTTCAGGGCCCCTACAATGAGCAGTTCTTC
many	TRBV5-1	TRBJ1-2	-	CASSLAGIEPSYGYTF	TGCGCCAGCAGCTTGGCCGGGATCGAACCTAGCTATGGCTACACCTTC
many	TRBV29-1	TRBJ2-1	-	CSVENLGGGTFPKQSYNEQFF	TGCAGCGTTGAGAATCTGGGAGGCGGGACCTTCCCCAAACAATCCTACAATGAGCAGTTCTTC
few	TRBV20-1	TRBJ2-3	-	CSARDPSGDTDTQYF	TGCAGTGCTAGAGATCCCAGCGGAGACACAGATACGCAGTATTTT
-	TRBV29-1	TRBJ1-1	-	CSVGTALPTEAFF	TGCAGCGTTGGCACAGCTCTACCCACTGAAGCTTTCTTT
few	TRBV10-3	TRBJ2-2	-	CAISRGSGELFF	TGTGCCATCAGTAGGGGTTCCGGGGAGCTGTTTTTT
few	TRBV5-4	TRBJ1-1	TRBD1	CASSTTGGEHTEAFF	TGTGCCAGCAGCACTACAGGGGGAGAGCACACTGAAGCTTTCTTT
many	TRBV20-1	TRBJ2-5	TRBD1	CSATVGDRVEETQYF	TGCAGTGCTACCGTGGGGGACAGGGTTGAAGAGACCCAGTACTTC
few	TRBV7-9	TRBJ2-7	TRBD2	CASSLDPLAGEVQYF	TGTGCCAGCAGCTTAGATCCGCTAGCGGGAGAAGTGCAGTACTTC
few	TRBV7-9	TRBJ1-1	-	CASSWTGGEAFF	TGTGCCAGCAGCTGGACCGGAGGGGAAGCTTTCTTT
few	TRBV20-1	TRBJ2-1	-	CSAARYGKGNEQFF	TGCAGTGCGGCCCGTTACGGGAAGGGGAATGAGCAGTTCTTC
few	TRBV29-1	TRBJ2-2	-	CSVGVNTGELFF	TGCAGCGTTGGGGTGAACACCGGGGAGCTGTTTTTT
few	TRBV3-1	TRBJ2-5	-	CASSQAGGTQYF	TGTGCCAGCAGCCAAGCCGGGGGGACCCAGTACTTC
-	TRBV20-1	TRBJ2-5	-	CSASPGGALETQYF	TGCAGTGCCTCCCCGGGCGGGGCCTTGGAGACCCAGTACTTC
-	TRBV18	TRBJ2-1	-	CASSPRDYNEQFF	TGTGCCAGCTCACCAAGGGACTACAATGAGCAGTTCTTC
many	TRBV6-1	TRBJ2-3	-	CASCPVGSTDTQYF	TGTGCCAGCTGTCCGGTGGGTAGCACAGATACGCAGTATTTT